This is a list of T cell receptor beta chains from one sample in a study of shared clonotypes between healthy human individuals. TCRdb's table, derived via immunoSEQ multiplex PCR, lists solely in-frame clones and lacks some. This sample has approximately 110,000 clones, with more than 65% found just once. Sequencing used memory CD8+ T cells sorted from blood. These receptors were obtained from a woman in her twenties or thirties in good health. CDR3s include the opening cysteine and the closing phenylalanine or tryptophan. The D gene is left open where the match is weak. Where a row states a size, it is once, few, many or the class of an expanded clone; other rows omit it.

abundance: NA; j_gene: TRBJ1-2; d_gene: TRBD1; v_gene: TRBV7-8; len: 13; CDR3aa: CASSPKTGVGYTF; CDR3nt: TGTGCCAGCAGCCCAAAGACAGGGGTTGGCTACACCTTC
abundance: once; j_gene: TRBJ2-7; d_gene: NA; v_gene: TRBV19; len: 12; CDR3aa: CASSIDNYEQYF; CDR3nt: TGTGCCAGTAGTATCGACAACTACGAGCAGTACTTC
abundance: NA; j_gene: TRBJ2-3; d_gene: NA; v_gene: TRBV7-8; len: 15; CDR3aa: CASSLVSGYTDTQYF; CDR3nt: TGTGCCAGCAGCTTAGTGAGCGGCTACACAGATACGCAGTATTTT
abundance: many; j_gene: TRBJ1-1; d_gene: NA; v_gene: TRBV9; len: 13; CDR3aa: CASNRRKNTEAFF; CDR3nt: TGTGCCAGCAATAGGCGGAAGAACACTGAAGCTTTCTTT
abundance: NA; j_gene: TRBJ1-3; d_gene: NA; v_gene: TRBV11-2; len: 12; CDR3aa: CASSSWTGRDYF; CDR3nt: TGTGCCAGCAGCTCTTGGACCGGACGAGATTATTTT
abundance: NA; j_gene: TRBJ2-7; d_gene: NA; v_gene: TRBV19; len: 13; CDR3aa: CASSKRSSYEQYF; CDR3nt: TGTGCCAGTAGTAAGAGGAGCTCCTACGAGCAGTACTTC
abundance: NA; j_gene: TRBJ2-7; d_gene: NA; v_gene: TRBV9; len: 13; CDR3aa: CASSKSGPGRQYF; CDR3nt: TGTGCCAGCAGCAAGAGTGGACCAGGTCGGCAGTACTTC
abundance: NA; j_gene: TRBJ2-2; d_gene: NA; v_gene: TRBV15; len: 14; CDR3aa: CATSSPVNTGELFF; CDR3nt: TGTGCCACCAGCAGCCCTGTCAACACCGGGGAGCTGTTTTTT
abundance: NA; j_gene: TRBJ2-7; d_gene: TRBD2; v_gene: TRBV6-1; len: 14; CDR3aa: CASSAGGHVLEQYF; CDR3nt: TGTGCCAGCTCGGCGGGAGGGCACGTCCTCGAGCAGTACTTC
abundance: NA; j_gene: TRBJ2-6; d_gene: NA; v_gene: TRBV30; len: 13; CDR3aa: CAWSVYGANVLTF; CDR3nt: TGTGCCTGGAGTGTCTATGGGGCCAACGTCCTGACTTTC
abundance: NA; j_gene: TRBJ2-7; d_gene: NA; v_gene: TRBV4-1; len: 15; CDR3aa: CASSQELFVPYEQYF; CDR3nt: TGCGCCAGCAGCCAAGAGTTGTTCGTCCCCTACGAGCAGTACTTC
abundance: many; j_gene: TRBJ2-1; d_gene: TRBD2; v_gene: TRBV10-3; len: 17; CDR3aa: CAISESTASGDNNEQFF; CDR3nt: TGTGCCATCAGTGAGTCGACCGCTAGCGGGGATAACAATGAGCAGTTCTTC
abundance: NA; j_gene: TRBJ2-7; d_gene: TRBD1; v_gene: TRBV5-6; len: 16; CDR3aa: CASSLEGAGPSYEQYF; CDR3nt: TGTGCCAGCAGCTTGGAGGGGGCAGGGCCCAGCTACGAGCAGTACTTC
abundance: NA; j_gene: TRBJ2-2; d_gene: NA; v_gene: TRBV15; len: 12; CDR3aa: CATSRAVGRLFF; CDR3nt: TGTGCCACCAGCAGAGCGGTGGGGAGGCTGTTTTTT
abundance: NA; j_gene: TRBJ2-7; d_gene: NA; v_gene: TRBV2; len: 15; CDR3aa: CASSVWGGGHYEQYF; CDR3nt: TGTGCCAGCAGTGTATGGGGCGGGGGCCACTACGAGCAGTACTTC
abundance: NA; j_gene: TRBJ2-7; d_gene: NA; v_gene: TRBV5-4; len: 15; CDR3aa: CASSRDNDKAYEQYF; CDR3nt: TGTGCCAGCAGCCGTGATAACGACAAAGCCTACGAGCAGTACTTC
abundance: NA; j_gene: TRBJ2-7; d_gene: NA; v_gene: TRBV13; len: 13; CDR3aa: CASSLASSYEQYF; CDR3nt: TGTGCCAGCAGCTTAGCGTCTTCCTACGAGCAGTACTTC
abundance: NA; j_gene: TRBJ2-7; d_gene: NA; v_gene: TRBV13; len: 11; CDR3aa: CASSSNHEQYF; CDR3nt: TGTGCCAGCAGCTCAAACCACGAGCAGTACTTC
abundance: NA; j_gene: TRBJ2-7; d_gene: TRBD1; v_gene: TRBV27; len: 15; CDR3aa: CASSPDRVNSYEQYF; CDR3nt: TGTGCCAGCAGTCCTGACAGGGTCAACTCCTACGAGCAGTACTTC
abundance: NA; j_gene: TRBJ2-7; d_gene: NA; v_gene: TRBV11-2; len: 14; CDR3aa: CASSLQRDSYEQYF; CDR3nt: TGTGCCAGCAGCCTACAACGGGATTCCTACGAGCAGTACTTC
abundance: NA; j_gene: TRBJ2-1; d_gene: TRBD2; v_gene: TRBV11-2; len: 17; CDR3aa: CASSLSRGLATYNEQFF; CDR3nt: TGTGCCAGCAGCCTGAGTAGGGGACTAGCGACCTACAATGAGCAGTTCTTC
abundance: NA; j_gene: TRBJ2-7; d_gene: TRBD1; v_gene: TRBV29-1; len: 14; CDR3aa: CSVMDRGTTYEQYF; CDR3nt: TGCAGCGTTATGGACAGGGGAACCACCTACGAGCAGTACTTC
abundance: NA; j_gene: TRBJ1-5; d_gene: NA; v_gene: TRBV2; len: 14; CDR3aa: CASTLSGSNQPQHF; CDR3nt: TGTGCCAGCACCCTGTCGGGGAGCAATCAGCCCCAGCATTTT
abundance: NA; j_gene: TRBJ1-2; d_gene: NA; v_gene: TRBV6-5; len: 15; CDR3aa: CASSNWDGRNYGYTF; CDR3nt: TGTGCCAGCAGTAACTGGGACGGGCGTAACTATGGCTACACCTTC
abundance: NA; j_gene: TRBJ1-1; d_gene: NA; v_gene: TRBV6-5; len: 14; CDR3aa: CASRPFGGGPEAFF; CDR3nt: TGTGCCAGCAGACCCTTCGGGGGGGGCCCTGAAGCTTTCTTT
abundance: many; j_gene: TRBJ2-2; d_gene: NA; v_gene: TRBV27; len: 20; CDR3aa: CASSLSRQRTNYPNTGELFF; CDR3nt: TGTGCCAGCAGTTTATCTCGACAGCGAACAAACTATCCGAACACCGGGGAGCTGTTTTTT
abundance: NA; j_gene: TRBJ2-7; d_gene: NA; v_gene: TRBV6-6; len: 12; CDR3aa: CASSYSAHEQYF; CDR3nt: TGTGCCAGCAGCTATAGCGCCCACGAGCAGTACTTC
abundance: once; j_gene: TRBJ2-1; d_gene: NA; v_gene: TRBV10-1; len: 14; CDR3aa: CASSELGASNEQFF; CDR3nt: TGCGCCAGCAGTGAGTTGGGGGCTAGTAACGAGCAGTTCTTC
abundance: NA; j_gene: TRBJ2-7; d_gene: TRBD2; v_gene: TRBV28; len: 16; CDR3aa: CASRKPSGLAGDEQYF; CDR3nt: TGTGCCAGCAGAAAACCCTCGGGGCTAGCGGGAGACGAACAGTACTTC
abundance: NA; j_gene: TRBJ2-7; d_gene: NA; v_gene: TRBV18; len: 12; CDR3aa: CASSPGPPEQYF; CDR3nt: TGTGCCAGCTCACCTGGCCCGCCAGAGCAGTACTTC
abundance: once; j_gene: TRBJ2-7; d_gene: TRBD2; v_gene: TRBV10-3; len: 18; CDR3aa: CAISPGGRLAGGPGEQYF; CDR3nt: TGTGCCATCAGTCCAGGGGGAAGACTAGCGGGAGGGCCCGGCGAGCAGTACTTC
abundance: NA; j_gene: TRBJ2-5; d_gene: TRBD1; v_gene: TRBV6-1; len: 13; CDR3aa: CASTEDRVGTQYF; CDR3nt: TGTGCCAGCACCGAAGACAGGGTGGGGACCCAGTACTTC
abundance: NA; j_gene: TRBJ2-7; d_gene: NA; v_gene: TRBV2; len: 13; CDR3aa: CASLSYQGGEQYF; CDR3nt: TGTGCCAGCCTCTCTTATCAGGGGGGCGAGCAGTACTTC
abundance: NA; j_gene: TRBJ2-7; d_gene: NA; v_gene: TRBV5-1; len: 14; CDR3aa: CASSAYGTVYEQYF; CDR3nt: TGCGCCAGCAGCGCCTACGGGACGGTTTACGAGCAGTACTTC
abundance: NA; j_gene: TRBJ1-2; d_gene: NA; v_gene: TRBV7-9; len: 15; CDR3aa: CASSPEGGQNYGYTF; CDR3nt: TGTGCCAGCAGCCCAGAAGGTGGACAGAACTATGGCTACACCTTC
abundance: NA; j_gene: TRBJ2-7; d_gene: NA; v_gene: TRBV28; len: 15; CDR3aa: CASSPSTRGAYEQYF; CDR3nt: TGTGCCAGCAGTCCCTCTACTCGCGGAGCCTACGAGCAGTACTTC
abundance: NA; j_gene: TRBJ2-1; d_gene: TRBD2; v_gene: TRBV25-1; len: 16; CDR3aa: CASSGRTSGPSDEQFF; CDR3nt: TGTGCCAGCAGTGGAAGGACTAGCGGACCGAGCGATGAGCAGTTCTTC
abundance: NA; j_gene: TRBJ1-1; d_gene: TRBD1; v_gene: TRBV6-5; len: 13; CDR3aa: CASSPTGWTEAFF; CDR3nt: TGTGCCAGCAGCCCGACAGGGTGGACTGAAGCTTTCTTT
abundance: NA; j_gene: TRBJ2-5; d_gene: TRBD1; v_gene: TRBV13; len: 16; CDR3aa: CASSSRDRGPQETQYF; CDR3nt: TGTGCCAGCAGCTCCCGGGACAGGGGTCCCCAAGAGACCCAGTACTTC
abundance: NA; j_gene: TRBJ1-3; d_gene: NA; v_gene: TRBV25-1; len: 14; CDR3aa: CASSELGSGNTIYF; CDR3nt: TGTGCCAGCAGTGAACTAGGCTCTGGAAACACCATATATTTT
abundance: many; j_gene: TRBJ1-2; d_gene: TRBD1; v_gene: TRBV5-1; len: 16; CDR3aa: CASSLAPGTGMYGYTF; CDR3nt: TGCGCCAGCAGCTTGGCCCCCGGGACAGGGATGTATGGCTACACCTTC
abundance: NA; j_gene: TRBJ2-1; d_gene: TRBD2; v_gene: TRBV4-1; len: 17; CDR3aa: CASSPPAVAGRYNEQFF; CDR3nt: TGCGCCAGCAGCCCACCCGCGGTAGCGGGACGCTACAATGAGCAGTTCTTC
abundance: NA; j_gene: TRBJ2-7; d_gene: NA; v_gene: TRBV15; len: 14; CDR3aa: CATSPGAGAYEQYF; CDR3nt: TGTGCCACCAGCCCAGGGGCAGGTGCCTACGAGCAGTACTTC
abundance: NA; j_gene: TRBJ2-5; d_gene: TRBD2; v_gene: TRBV6-5; len: 16; CDR3aa: CASSYSPAGGEETQYF; CDR3nt: TGTGCCAGCAGTTACTCGCCAGCGGGAGGGGAGGAGACCCAGTACTTC
abundance: NA; j_gene: TRBJ2-2; d_gene: TRBD1; v_gene: TRBV5-1; len: 14; CDR3aa: CASSSTGDTGELFF; CDR3nt: TGCGCCAGCAGCTCCACAGGGGACACCGGGGAGCTGTTTTTT
abundance: few; j_gene: TRBJ2-7; d_gene: NA; v_gene: TRBV5-5; len: 15; CDR3aa: CASSLDPRHTYEQYF; CDR3nt: TGTGCCAGCAGCTTGGATCCGAGGCATACCTACGAGCAGTACTTC
abundance: NA; j_gene: TRBJ2-5; d_gene: TRBD2; v_gene: TRBV28; len: 15; CDR3aa: CAASGLAGPQETQYF; CDR3nt: TGTGCCGCTTCCGGGCTAGCGGGGCCCCAAGAGACCCAGTACTTC
abundance: NA; j_gene: TRBJ2-7; d_gene: NA; v_gene: TRBV25-1; len: 12; CDR3aa: CASSETGNEQYF; CDR3nt: TGTGCCAGCAGTGAAACCGGGAACGAGCAGTACTTC
abundance: NA; j_gene: TRBJ1-1; d_gene: NA; v_gene: TRBV11-3; len: 13; CDR3aa: CASSFGPNTEAFF; CDR3nt: TGTGCCAGCAGCTTCGGGCCCAACACTGAAGCTTTCTTT